Given below is one T cell receptor (beta chain) in context. This clone was seen only once. Its target antigen remains unknown. Base qualities are not at hand, and no much larger clone is one base apart. Library preparation used the immunoSEQ multiplex PCR assay. The authors' analysis ran thus. To diagnose cytomegalovirus status from the catalog of TCR beta chain sequences, a statistical classification framework was built. The table comes from immuneACCESS by way of TCRdb, which keeps in-frame sequences with V and J called. Part of the clones is missing from these tables; in studies checked, under half for an unresolved V gene and the rest for unknown reasons. The V and J calls and clone size are taken from that table; D and trimming were inferred from the DNA. Here the sample has hundreds of thousands of clones; about nine tenths occur a single time. The top ten constitute 2% to 2.5% of the sample.

The data are from a study of cytomegalovirus exposure and HLA in healthy donors (dated by TCRdb to 2017 to 2019). About the full investigation: According to a later analysis, one platform produced both the 110 or so validation repertoires and the roughly 650 repertoires of the first cohort. The study was designed to test whether signatures of past pathogen exposure could be identified by cataloging public T cell receptors. Besides the first cohort of 666 subjects, a separate validation cohort made up of 120 different subjects was used. The study combined high-throughput TCR immunosequencing, statistical association of individual TCRs with disease status, and machine learning to predict cytomegalovirus infection status.

Overall study outcomes, separate from this receptor: Across donors, most TCR sequences were observed very rarely, whereas some public TCRs were present in many individuals. The classifier was reported to diagnose cytomegalovirus status with high specificity and sensitivity in both the original cohort and the validation cohort. The authors suggested that the approach could potentially be extended to other disease states and immunological phenotypes. Three of the identified cytomegalovirus-associated TCR beta chains were confirmed in vitro to be specific for cytomegalovirus antigens. The study gave a list of some 150 TCR beta chains associated with cytomegalovirus. A later analysis lacked HLA typing for the validation cohort, so it scored co-occurrence in that cohort across all 110 or so repertoires. In a later analysis, TCRs clustered in the first cohort were found to also tend to co-occur in the 100 to 150 validation repertoires, with 94% of cluster scores above 0.

The donors belonged to the validation cohort of 120 subjects, which was separate from the roughly 680-subject first cohort. The origin of this receptor is a young woman in good health and CMV-seropositive. Sequencing used PBMCs.

At the DNA level, the sequence is TGTGCCAGCAGCTTGGATGGGGGGAGTCTAAATCAGCCCCAGCATTTT. It encodes CASSLDGGSLNQPQHF. This chain joins TRBV5-4 to TRBJ1-5; TRBD1 is perhaps the D gene, given 5 matching bases. The CDR3 holds 16 amino acids from the cysteine to the phenylalanine. Only the CDR3 portion is preserved as DNA: 48 bases, with reading frame beginning at the first base. The germline V gene (reference sequence) gives CDR1 as SGHNT and CDR2 as YYREEE. V was cut back by 0 bases and J by 4 bases, leaving a gap of 14 bases between them.